The 18 T cell receptor beta chains in this list originate from one sample, sequenced in a study of blood T cell repertoires in COVID-19. The repertoire was sequenced with immunoSEQ multiplex PCR; TCRdb's copy has only in-frame clones and lacks some. This sample carries about 270,000 clones, 86% of them seen once, and the ten largest clones take more than 10%. The sample taken for sequencing was peripheral blood. The source is a woman aged 25 to 39 with COVID-19, enrolled during active disease.

This chain joins TRBV7-4 and TRBJ2-7; 9 bases agree with TRBD1. Trimming cost V 5 bases and J 2 bases; bases outside gene matches: 10. The CDR3 loop spans 16 amino acids. Germline values: CDR1 SGHVT, CDR2 SQSDAQ. The CDR3 is CASSPPRTGVTYEQYF. DNA of the CDR3: TGTGCCAGCAGCCCACCCCGGACAGGGGTTACCTACGAGCAGTACTTC.

The rearrangement links TRBV29-1 to TRBJ1-2; D gene uncertain. The germline CDR1 and CDR2 sequences are SQVTM and ANQGSEA. CDR3 length equals 14 residues. The ends were cut back, 5 bases at V and 6 bases at J, with 19 bases in the middle. The CDR3 here is CSVWVRREMHGYTF. CDR3 coding DNA: TGCAGCGTTTGGGTTCGGAGGGAAATGCATGGCTACACCTTC.

CDR3 coding DNA: TGTGCCAGCAGCTCAAGACTAGCGGGGGGGAGCACAGATACGCAGTATTTT. The encoded protein is CASSSRLAGGSTDTQYF. This chain links TRBV7-2 with TRBJ2-3, with 14 positions matching TRBD2. Germline CDR1 is SGHTA and CDR2 is FQGNSA. This CDR3 spans 17 amino acids. V shed 4 bases, J shed 0 bases, and the junction held 3 bases outside the gene matches.

Points on this clone: A junction end diverges from the germline sequence, so it may reflect a read error. The rearrangement joins TRBV5-4 to TRBJ2-4; 9 bases agree with TRBD2. Germline assignment: CDR1 SGHNT and CDR2 YYREEE (reference sequence). The CDR3 spans 14 residues. CDR3 amino acids: CASSLAGASGVPHF. For the CDR3, the DNA is TGTGCCAGCAGCTTGGCCGGGGCTAGCGGGGTCCCCCACTTC.

The chain is built from TRBV18 and TRBJ1-1; D is ambiguous. V was pared by 4 bases and J by 0 bases, with 12 bases between. The germline gives CDR1 KGHSH, CDR2 LQKENI. The CDR3 has 15 residues. The CDR3 protein is CASSHSELLNTEAFF. The CDR3 nucleotides read TGTGCCAGCTCACATAGTGAGCTATTGAACACTGAAGCTTTCTTT.

The chain joins TRBV2 to TRBJ2-5, with no clear D. CDR3 length: 13 amino acids. V lost 1 base to trimming and J lost 4 bases, with 7 bases between them. Germline CDR1 SNHLY, CDR2 FYNNEI. The CDR3 here is CASSEDNAETQYF. CDR3 in DNA: TGTGCCAGCAGTGAAGACAACGCAGAGACCCAGTACTTC.

V gene TRBV18 combines with J gene TRBJ1-6, with D perhaps TRBD1 (5 bases). The ends were cut back, 2 bases at V and 6 bases at J, with 14 bases in the middle. Germline V gene data show CDR1 as KGHSH and CDR2 as LQKENI. CDR3 length: 16 residues. CDR3 coding DNA: TGTGCCAGCTCACCATACGGGGGGATCGCTAATTCACCCCTCCACTTT. This codes for CASSPYGGIANSPLHF.

This chain uses TRBV29-1 with TRBJ1-2; weak D call: TRBD1 (5 bases). This CDR3 region has 14 residues. V gave up 6 bases and J gave up 4 bases, with 18 bases separating them. The V gene's germline CDR1 is SQVTM and CDR2 ANQGSEA. The CDR3 region is CSVDKSGVGYGYTF. DNA for the CDR3: TGCAGCGTGGACAAATCGGGGGTCGGCTATGGCTACACCTTC.

V gene TRBV6-4 combines with J gene TRBJ1-5; TRBD1 is a possible D gene (5 bases). V was clipped by 2 bases and J by 1 base, with 9 bases between them. Germline-derived CDR1 and CDR2 are MRHNA and SNTAGT. The CDR3 is made up of 15 amino acids. CDR3 region: CASSDDRISNQPQHF. The CDR3, as DNA: TGTGCCAGCAGTGACGACAGAATAAGCAATCAGCCCCAGCATTTT.

This clone was counted only a few times. The chain's CDR3 is CASSLYGTGGAQPQHF. CDR3 DNA sequence: TGTGCCAGCAGTTTATATGGGACAGGGGGCGCACAGCCCCAGCATTTT. This chain joins TRBV27 and TRBJ1-5; TRBD1 agrees at 12 bases. The CDR3 spans 16 residues. With V trimmed by 1 base and J by 7 bases, 5 bases remained unmatched. Germline-derived CDR1 and CDR2 are MNHEY and SMNVEV (reference sequence).

CDR3 sequence reads: CASSHLKGQGSPLHF. Written as DNA, the CDR3 is TGTGCCAGCAGCCATCTCAAGGGACAGGGGTCGCCCCTCCACTTT. The rearrangement links TRBV11-2 to TRBJ1-6; the match to TRBD1 covers 10 bases. V shed 5 bases and J 13 bases; nucleotides not matched to a gene: 11. Germline CDR1 reads SGHAT; CDR2 reads FQNNGV. This CDR3 comprises 15 residues.

V usage is TRBV6-5 and J usage is TRBJ1-2, with 7 positions matching TRBD1. Unmatched junction bases numbered 9, after V lost 5 bases and J lost 3 bases. This CDR3 is 15 amino acids long. Germline CDR1 is MNHEY and CDR2 is SVGAGI. The CDR3 sequence: CASSPGQPFYYGYTF. DNA of the CDR3: TGTGCCAGCAGTCCGGGACAGCCCTTTTACTATGGCTACACCTTC.

The chain employs TRBV5-5 and TRBJ2-7; TRBD1 agrees at 11 bases. The germline gives CDR1 SGHKS, CDR2 YYEKEE (reference sequence). V lost 4 bases to trimming and J lost 3 bases; unmatched junction nucleotides: 6. The CDR3 loop spans 15 amino acids. The CDR3 reads CASSLGQGAFYEQYF. The CDR3 DNA reads TGTGCCAGCAGCCTAGGACAGGGGGCCTTCTACGAGCAGTACTTC.

The table lists this clone with a count of one. The chain is built from TRBV5-6 and TRBJ2-7; TRBD2 might be the D (5 bases). Trimming removed 3 bases from V and 4 bases from J, with 11 bases in between. The germline V gene has CDR1 SGHDT and CDR2 YYEEEE. The CDR3 contains 13 residues. Here the CDR3 DNA reads TGTGCCAGCAGCTACGGGGTGCAATACGAGCAGTACTTC. Its translation: CASSYGVQYEQYF.

V is TRBV19 and J is TRBJ1-5; D is possibly TRBD1 (6 bases). The CDR3 extends over 18 amino acids. Trimming took 9 bases from V and 0 from J, leaving 24 bases between them. Germline CDR1 and CDR2: LNHDA and SQIVND (reference sequence). CDR3 nucleotides: TGTGCCAGCACGTCAGGGGCCCAATACTCTTTTAGCAATCAGCCCCAGCATTTT. This codes for CASTSGAQYSFSNQPQHF.

V and J are TRBV10-1 and TRBJ1-6; the D is unclear. The V gene lost 4 bases and the J gene lost 8 bases, with 12 bases spanning the gap. This CDR3 is built from 14 residues. Germline CDR1 reads WNHNN; CDR2 reads SYGVQD (reference sequence). The CDR3 loop is CASSALPTDSPLHF. DNA of the CDR3: TGCGCCAGCAGTGCTCTCCCTACGGATTCACCCCTCCACTTT.

The chain has TRBV5-1 and TRBJ2-3; 8 bases are a match to TRBD1. Trimming cost V 2 bases and J 2 bases; bases outside gene matches: 4. CDR1 is SGHRS and CDR2 is YFSETQ in the germline V gene. This CDR3 has 15 amino acids. The DNA of the CDR3 is TGCGCCAGCAGCTTAGCGGACAGGGCCACAGATACGCAGTATTTT. Translation gives CASSLADRATDTQYF.

The rearrangement joins TRBV5-6 to TRBJ2-2, with a tentative D call TRBD1 (5 bases). V lost 2 bases to trimming and J lost 6 bases, with 20 bases between them. Germline CDR1 reads SGHDT; CDR2 reads YYEEEE. The CDR3 has 17 residues. The CDR3 DNA follows: TGTGCCAGCAGCTTCGGCGGACACTTTACTATGGCCGGGGAGCTGTTTTTT. Amino acid sequence: CASSFGGHFTMAGELFF.